This note documents a single T cell receptor (beta chain) sequence. This record belongs to a study of blood T cell repertoires in COVID-19. Sequencing was performed with immunoSEQ multiplex PCR; in TCRdb, only in-frame clones are kept and a portion is missing. The sample lists 250,000 to 300,000 clones; 70% to 90% were seen once. Germline assignment: CDR1 MNHEY and CDR2 SVGAGI. There are 14 residues in the CDR3. Trimming removed 2 bases at V and 5 bases at J, with 12 bases between. The clonotype originates from a woman aged 25 to 45 with active or convalescent COVID-19. The chain joins TRBV6-5 to TRBJ2-5; TRBD2 is a possible D gene (6 bases). Material for sequencing was peripheral blood. The CDR3 loop is CASSYGGAGETQYF. CDR3 DNA sequence: TGTGCCAGCAGTTACGGGGGTGCGGGGGAGACCCAGTACTTC.